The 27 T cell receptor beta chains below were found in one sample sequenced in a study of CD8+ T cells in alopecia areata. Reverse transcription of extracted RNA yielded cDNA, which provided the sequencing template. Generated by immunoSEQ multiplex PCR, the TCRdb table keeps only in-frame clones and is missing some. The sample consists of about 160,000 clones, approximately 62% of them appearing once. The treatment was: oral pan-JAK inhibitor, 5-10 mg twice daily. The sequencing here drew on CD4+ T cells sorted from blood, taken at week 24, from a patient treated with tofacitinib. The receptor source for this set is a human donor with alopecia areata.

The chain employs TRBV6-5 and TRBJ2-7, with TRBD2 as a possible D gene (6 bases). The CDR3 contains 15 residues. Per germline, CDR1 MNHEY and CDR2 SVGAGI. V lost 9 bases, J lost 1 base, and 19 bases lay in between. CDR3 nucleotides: TGTGCCAGTGGCGAGGGACTCAAGGTATCCTACGAGCAGTACTTC. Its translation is CASGEGLKVSYEQYF.

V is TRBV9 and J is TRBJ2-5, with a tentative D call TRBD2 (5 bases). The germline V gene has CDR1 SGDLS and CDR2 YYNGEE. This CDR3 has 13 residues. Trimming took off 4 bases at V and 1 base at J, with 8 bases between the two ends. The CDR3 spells CASSRDLQETQYF. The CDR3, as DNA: TGTGCCAGCAGCCGGGATCTCCAAGAGACCCAGTACTTC.

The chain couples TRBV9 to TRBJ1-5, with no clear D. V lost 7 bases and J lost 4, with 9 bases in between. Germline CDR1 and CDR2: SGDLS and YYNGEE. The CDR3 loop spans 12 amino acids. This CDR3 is CASGRENQPQHF. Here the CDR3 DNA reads TGTGCCAGCGGACGAGAAAATCAGCCCCAGCATTTT. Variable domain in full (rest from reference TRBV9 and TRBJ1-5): DSGVTQTPKHLITATGQRVTLRCSPRSGDLSVYWYQQSLDQGLQFLIQYYNGEERAKGNILERFSAQQFPDLHSELNLSSLELGDSALYFCASGRENQPQHFGDGTRLSIL.

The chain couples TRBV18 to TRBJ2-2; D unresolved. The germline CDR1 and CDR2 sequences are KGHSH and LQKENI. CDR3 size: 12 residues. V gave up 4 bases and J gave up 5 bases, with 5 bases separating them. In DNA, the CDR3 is TGTGCCAGCTCACTAGCAACCGGGGAGCTGTTTTTT. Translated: CASSLATGELFF.

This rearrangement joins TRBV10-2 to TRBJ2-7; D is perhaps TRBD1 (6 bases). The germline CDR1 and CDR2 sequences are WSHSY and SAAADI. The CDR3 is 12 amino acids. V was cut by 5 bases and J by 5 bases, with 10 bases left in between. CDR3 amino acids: CASSRTGNEQYF. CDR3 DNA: TGCGCCAGCAGTCGAACAGGGAACGAGCAGTACTTC.

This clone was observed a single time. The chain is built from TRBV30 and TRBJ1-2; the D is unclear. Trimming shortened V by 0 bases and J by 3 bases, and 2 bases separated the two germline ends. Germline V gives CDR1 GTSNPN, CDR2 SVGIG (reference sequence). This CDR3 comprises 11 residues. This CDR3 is CAWSVHYGYTF. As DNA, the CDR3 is TGTGCCTGGAGTGTACACTATGGCTACACCTTC.

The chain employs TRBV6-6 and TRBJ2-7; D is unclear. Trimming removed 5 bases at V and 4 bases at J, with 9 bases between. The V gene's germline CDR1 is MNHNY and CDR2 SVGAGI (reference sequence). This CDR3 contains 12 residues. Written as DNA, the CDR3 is TGTGCCAGCAGTACACAAGCTTACGAGCAGTACTTC. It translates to CASSTQAYEQYF.

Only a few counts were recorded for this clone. The CDR3 sequence: CASRIPRVNGRGDTQYF. CDR3 bases: TGCGCCAGCAGGATCCCCAGGGTGAATGGTCGGGGAGATACGCAGTATTTT. The chain uses TRBV5-1 and TRBJ2-3, with D tentatively TRBD1 or TRBD2 (5 bases each). Germline CDR1 is SGHRS and CDR2 is YFSETQ. This CDR3 contains 17 residues. Trimming left V 5 bases short and J 5 bases short, with 24 bases between.

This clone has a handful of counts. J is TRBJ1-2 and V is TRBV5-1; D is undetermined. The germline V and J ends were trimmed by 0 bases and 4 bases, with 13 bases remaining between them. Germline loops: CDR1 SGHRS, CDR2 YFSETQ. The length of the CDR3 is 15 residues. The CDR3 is CASSLAAATLYGYTF. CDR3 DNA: TGCGCCAGCAGCTTGGCCGCGGCAACCCTCTATGGCTACACCTTC.

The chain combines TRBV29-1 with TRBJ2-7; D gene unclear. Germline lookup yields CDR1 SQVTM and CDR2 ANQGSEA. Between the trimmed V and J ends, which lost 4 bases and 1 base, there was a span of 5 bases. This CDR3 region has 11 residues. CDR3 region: CSVAGSYEQYF. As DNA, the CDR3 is TGCAGCGTTGCCGGGTCCTACGAGCAGTACTTC.

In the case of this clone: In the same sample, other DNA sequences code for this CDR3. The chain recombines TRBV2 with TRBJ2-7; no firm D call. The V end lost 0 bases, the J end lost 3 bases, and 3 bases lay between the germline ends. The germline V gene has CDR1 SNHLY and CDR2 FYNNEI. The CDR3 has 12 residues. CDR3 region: CASSEARYEQYF. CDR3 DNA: TGTGCCAGCAGTGAAGCGCGCTACGAGCAGTACTTC.

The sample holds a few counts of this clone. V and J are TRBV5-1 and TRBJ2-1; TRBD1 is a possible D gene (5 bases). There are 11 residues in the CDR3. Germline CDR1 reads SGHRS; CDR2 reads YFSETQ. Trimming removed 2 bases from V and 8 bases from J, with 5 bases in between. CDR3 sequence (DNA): TGCGCCAGCAGCTTCAGGGATGAGCAGTTCTTC. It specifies CASSFRDEQFF.

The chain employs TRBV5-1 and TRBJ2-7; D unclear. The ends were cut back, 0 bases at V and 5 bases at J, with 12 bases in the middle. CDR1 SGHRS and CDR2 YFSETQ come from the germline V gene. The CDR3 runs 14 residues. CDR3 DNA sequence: TGCGCCAGCAGCTTGGCATCCCTTTCAAACGAGCAGTACTTC. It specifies CASSLASLSNEQYF.

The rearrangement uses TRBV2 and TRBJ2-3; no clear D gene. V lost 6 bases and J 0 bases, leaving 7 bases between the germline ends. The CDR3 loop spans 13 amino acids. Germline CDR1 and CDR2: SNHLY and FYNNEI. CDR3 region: CASRDHSTDTQYF. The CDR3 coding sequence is TGTGCCAGCAGAGATCATAGCACAGATACGCAGTATTTT.

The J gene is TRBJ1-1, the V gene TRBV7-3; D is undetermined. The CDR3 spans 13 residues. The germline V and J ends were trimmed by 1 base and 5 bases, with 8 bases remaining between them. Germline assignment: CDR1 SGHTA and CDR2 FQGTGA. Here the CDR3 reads CASSLMSGTEAFF. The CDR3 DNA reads TGTGCCAGCAGCTTAATGTCGGGGACTGAAGCTTTCTTT.

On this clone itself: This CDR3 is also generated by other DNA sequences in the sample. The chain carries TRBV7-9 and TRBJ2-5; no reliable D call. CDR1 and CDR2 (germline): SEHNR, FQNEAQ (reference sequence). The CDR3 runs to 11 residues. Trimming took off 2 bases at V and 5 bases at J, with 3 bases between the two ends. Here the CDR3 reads CASSLKETQYF. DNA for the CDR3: TGTGCCAGCAGCTTAAAGGAGACCCAGTACTTC. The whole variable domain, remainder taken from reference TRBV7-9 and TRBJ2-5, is DTGVSQNPRHKITKRGQNVTFRCDPISEHNRLYWYRQTLGQGPEFLTYFQNEAQLEKSRLLSDRFSAERPKGSFSTLEIQRTEQGDSAMYLCASSLKETQYFGPGTRLLVL.

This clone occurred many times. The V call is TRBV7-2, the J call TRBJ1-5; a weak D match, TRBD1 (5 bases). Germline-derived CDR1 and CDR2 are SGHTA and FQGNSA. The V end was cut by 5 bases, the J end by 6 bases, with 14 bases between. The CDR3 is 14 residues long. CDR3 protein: CASSPGLPRQPQHF. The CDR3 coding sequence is TGTGCCAGCAGCCCGGGACTGCCGCGTCAGCCCCAGCATTTT.

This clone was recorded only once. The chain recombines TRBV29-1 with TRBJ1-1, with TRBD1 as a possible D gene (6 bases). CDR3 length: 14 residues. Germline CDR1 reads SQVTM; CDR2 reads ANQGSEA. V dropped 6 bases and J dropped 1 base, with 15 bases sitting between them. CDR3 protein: CSVPLRGANTEAFF. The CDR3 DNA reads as TGCAGCGTACCCCTTCGGGGGGCGAACACTGAAGCTTTCTTT.

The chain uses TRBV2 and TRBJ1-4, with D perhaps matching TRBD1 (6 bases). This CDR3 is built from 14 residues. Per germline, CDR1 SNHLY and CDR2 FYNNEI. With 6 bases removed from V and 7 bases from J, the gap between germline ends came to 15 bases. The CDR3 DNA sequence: TGTGCCAGCAGAACCCAGGGGCGGGTTGAAAAACTGTTTTTT. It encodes CASRTQGRVEKLFF.

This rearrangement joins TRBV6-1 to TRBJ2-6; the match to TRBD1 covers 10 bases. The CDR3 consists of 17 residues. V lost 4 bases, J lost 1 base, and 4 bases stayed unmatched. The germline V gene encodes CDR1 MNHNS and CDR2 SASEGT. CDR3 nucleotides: TGTGCCAGCAGTGGACAGGGGGCAGGGTCTGGGGCCAACGTCCTGACTTTC. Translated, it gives CASSGQGAGSGANVLTF.

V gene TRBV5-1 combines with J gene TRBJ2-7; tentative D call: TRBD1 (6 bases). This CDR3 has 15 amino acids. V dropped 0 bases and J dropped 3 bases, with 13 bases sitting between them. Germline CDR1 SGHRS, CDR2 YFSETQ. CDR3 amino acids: CASSLAPGQNYEQYF. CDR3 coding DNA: TGCGCCAGCAGCTTGGCACCGGGACAAAACTACGAGCAGTACTTC.

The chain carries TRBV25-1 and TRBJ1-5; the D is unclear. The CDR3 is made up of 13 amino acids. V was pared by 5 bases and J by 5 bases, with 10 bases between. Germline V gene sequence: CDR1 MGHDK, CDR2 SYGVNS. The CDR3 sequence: CASSLDGDQPQHF. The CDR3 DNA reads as TGTGCCAGCAGTCTAGATGGGGATCAGCCCCAGCATTTT.

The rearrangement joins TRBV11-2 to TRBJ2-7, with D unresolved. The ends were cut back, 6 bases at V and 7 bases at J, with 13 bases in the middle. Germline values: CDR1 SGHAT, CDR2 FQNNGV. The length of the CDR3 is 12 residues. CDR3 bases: TGTGCCAGCAGTTCGCGCTTACGGGAGCAGTACTTC. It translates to CASSSRLREQYF.

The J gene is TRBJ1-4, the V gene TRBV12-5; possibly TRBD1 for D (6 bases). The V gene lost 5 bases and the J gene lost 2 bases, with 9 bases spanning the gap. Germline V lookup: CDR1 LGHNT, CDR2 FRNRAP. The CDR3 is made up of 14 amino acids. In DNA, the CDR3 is TGTGCTAGTGGTCTCGGACAGACTAATGAAAAACTGTTTTTT. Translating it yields CASGLGQTNEKLFF. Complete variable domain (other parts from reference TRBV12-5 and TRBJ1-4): DARVTQTPRHKVTEMGQEVTMRCQPILGHNTVFWYRQTMMQGLELLAYFRNRAPLDDSGMPKDRFSAEMPDATLATLKIQPSEPRDSAVYFCASGLGQTNEKLFFGSGTQLSVL.

This chain's CDR3 is CSVARTERTEAFF. For the CDR3, the DNA is TGCAGCGTTGCCAGGACAGAACGAACTGAAGCTTTCTTT. The chain has TRBV29-1 and TRBJ1-1; possible D gene TRBD1, 6 bases. The V and J ends lost 4 bases and 5 bases respectively, with 14 bases between them. This CDR3 is 13 amino acids long. The germline V gene encodes CDR1 SQVTM and CDR2 ANQGSEA.

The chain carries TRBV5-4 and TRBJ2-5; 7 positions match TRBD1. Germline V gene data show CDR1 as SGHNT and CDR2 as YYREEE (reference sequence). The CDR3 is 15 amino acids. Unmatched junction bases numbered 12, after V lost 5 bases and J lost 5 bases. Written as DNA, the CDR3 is TGTGCCAGCAGTCAAAACCGGGACAGTGGGGAGACCCAGTACTTC. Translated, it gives CASSQNRDSGETQYF.

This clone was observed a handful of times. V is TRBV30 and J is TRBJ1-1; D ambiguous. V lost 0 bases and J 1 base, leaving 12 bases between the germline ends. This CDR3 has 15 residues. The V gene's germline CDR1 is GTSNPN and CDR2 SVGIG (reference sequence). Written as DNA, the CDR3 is TGTGCCTGGAGTGTACAAGGCCTGGCGAACACTGAAGCTTTCTTT. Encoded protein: CAWSVQGLANTEAFF.